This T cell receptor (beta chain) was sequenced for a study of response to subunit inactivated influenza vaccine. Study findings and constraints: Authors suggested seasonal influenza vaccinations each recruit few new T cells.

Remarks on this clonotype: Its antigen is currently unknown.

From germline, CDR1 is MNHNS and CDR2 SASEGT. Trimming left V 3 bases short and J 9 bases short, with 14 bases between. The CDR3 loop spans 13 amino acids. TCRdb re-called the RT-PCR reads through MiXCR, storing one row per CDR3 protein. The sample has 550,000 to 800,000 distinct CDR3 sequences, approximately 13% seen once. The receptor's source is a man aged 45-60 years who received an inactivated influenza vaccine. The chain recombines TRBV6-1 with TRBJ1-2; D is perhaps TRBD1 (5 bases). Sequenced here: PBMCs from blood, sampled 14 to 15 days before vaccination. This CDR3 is CASSESQGFSYTF. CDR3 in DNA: TGTGCCAGCAGTGAGAGCCAGGGTTTCAGCTACACCTTC.